This TCR beta chain was observed in a study of blood T cell repertoires in COVID-19 (TCRdb year 2020). Looking at the study overall: Collaborator samples came from the United States, Italy and Spain and covered acute and convalescent phases of COVID-19. The prospective study material was composed of cDNA or gDNA derived from T cells, B-cell-depleted T cells, or PBMCs. Deeply sampled blood TCRbeta repertoires from subjects exposed to, actively infected with, or recovered from COVID-19 were included in the dataset. The repertoires were made available in a free public database intended to serve as a resource for research on the immune response to SARS-CoV-2. Samples came from the ongoing ImmuneRACE study (first 160 participants) plus 1,254 subjects from 6 global collaborators. Nearly every sample came with metadata listing a de-identified subject ID, COVID-19 status, age in years and sex. HLA class I and class II types, where available, came from metadata supplied by the sample provider rather than from assay-based typing. Paper-wide results and their limitations: Clinical and demographic metadata were provided uncurated, with the amount varying by source and participant.

Trimming accounts for 2 bases at V and 5 bases at J, while the number of junction bases matched to no gene is 8. The germline V gene encodes CDR1 MNHNS and CDR2 SASEGT. The CDR3 measures 16 amino acids from cysteine to phenylalanine. The read is trimmed to its CDR3 DNA, 48 bases read in frame from base 1. The collaborating institutions used their own protocols to collect whole blood in K2EDTA tubes. For TCRbeta analysis, collaborators shipped samples in one of three forms: frozen whole blood, isolated PBMCs, or DNA extracted from either of those sample types. TCRbeta CDR3 regions were amplified from genomic DNA by means of the immunoSEQ Assay, a bias-controlled multiplex PCR. The authors processed their data as follows. Nucleated cell counts per sample were estimated from amplification of reference gene primers within the assay. To quantify the absolute abundance of each unique TCRbeta CDR3 rearrangement, sequence reads were collapsed and filtered. Productive Simpson clonality was computed per sample as the square root of Simpson's diversity index over productive rearrangements. TCRdb limited this immuneACCESS table to in-frame rearrangements with V and J called. A share of clones is missing; checked studies link under half to unresolved V genes, and the rest is unexplained. The V and J calls and clone size are taken from that table; D and trimming were inferred from the DNA. The sample table lists 110,000 or so clones, 75% to 90% of them with a count of one. The top ten constitute 4.6% of the sample.

As regards this clone: Its antigen is still unknown. Qualities for individual bases were not recorded, and no much larger clone is one base off.

The TCR originated in a woman aged 45-65 years with acute or convalescent COVID-19. What was sequenced was peripheral blood. The chain was built from TRBV6-1 and TRBJ2-3, with 9 bases in between that match TRBD2. The DNA sequence is TGTGCCAGCAGTGAACTGGCGGGGGGGCGACAAGATACGCAGTATTTT. This sequence encodes CASSELAGGRQDTQYF.